This T cell receptor (beta chain) originates from a study of PD-L1 blockade in urothelial cancer. Study information: A median blood sample held around 130,000 T cells and approximately 80,000 unique TCRs.

Specified time point: peripheral blood 6 weeks after treatment start. V was pared by 3 bases and J by 0 bases, with 15 bases between. Per germline, CDR1 SGDLS and CDR2 YYNGEE. This CDR3 is 16 amino acids long. TCRdb's table, derived via immunoSEQ multiplex PCR, lists solely in-frame clones and lacks some. The table has about 50,000 clones, more than 75% seen once. This TCR derives from a man in his 60s with urothelial cancer. The V gene is TRBV9, the J gene TRBJ1-1; D perhaps matches TRBD1 (5 bases). The source material was PBMCs, sampled around atezolizumab (anti-PD-L1) treatment. This CDR3 is CASSERGGTMNTEAFF. CDR3 bases: TGTGCCAGCAGCGAAAGGGGAGGGACCATGAACACTGAAGCTTTCTTT.